Sequencing of this T cell receptor beta chain was carried out in a study of early T cells in non-severe SARS-CoV-2 infection. Looking at the study overall: It was bulk RNA from unsorted whole blood that was sequenced, and the chains were unpaired.

Unique molecular identifiers were affixed to single, distinct cDNA molecules. One entry per CDR3 protein results from TCRdb running MiXCR on the 5' RACE reads. The sample yields around 76,000 distinct CDR3 sequences, 10% to 15% seen once. The CDR3 sequence is 17 residues long. Germline-derived CDR1 and CDR2 are SGHTA and FQGNSA. After removal of 5 bases from V and 0 bases from J, the junction contained 7 bases not matched to a gene. Study-level points and caveats: There was a bias toward anti-spike CD8 responses in VDJdb matching, which missed private and CD4 specificities.

A few counts support this clonotype. The antigen remains unidentified. V usage is TRBV7-2 and J usage is TRBJ2-1; 10 bases are shared with TRBD2. This receptor was taken from an adult who was a healthcare worker with PCR-confirmed SARS-CoV-2 infection or an uninfected control (not recorded which). Input material: whole blood. The DNA for the CDR3 is TGTGCCAGCAGCCCCGGGACTAGCGTCCGCTCCTACAATGAGCAGTTCTTC. Translation: CASSPGTSVRSYNEQFF.